This record looks at one T cell receptor beta chain sequence and its context. This clone was found a few times. Its target antigen remains unknown. No clone much larger than this one lies a single base away; base qualities are absent. The cohort comprised 550 to 700 healthy bone marrow donors. Cohort members were all nominally healthy when sampled, although unrecorded immune exposures were likely present. The donor tested CMV seropositive, placing the donor among the 290 or so seropositive members of the cohort. A peripheral blood sample was provided by each donor, and peripheral blood mononuclear cells were used for TCR beta sequencing. Genomic DNA was extracted from the blood cell samples with the Qiagen DNeasy Blood Extraction Kit. These data are taken from a study of cytomegalovirus exposure and HLA in healthy donors (dated by TCRdb to about 2017). Context from the whole study: An earlier analysis of approximately 590 of the donors reported approximately 290 Gb of sequence data and around 120 million unique TCR beta sequences from 150 million to 200 million T cells. A later genetic analysis used genome-wide SNP genotypes for about 55% of the 666 donors, treating that subset as a discovery cohort. Along with the approximately 620-subject first cohort, a separate validation cohort of some 130 different subjects was used. To predict cytomegalovirus infection status, the study combined high-throughput TCR immunosequencing, statistical association of individual TCRs with disease status, and machine learning. Roughly 5 DR-DQ haplotypes were handled as single units for association and clustering, since linkage in the cohort was strong. The genetic ancestry cluster associated with self-reported Caucasian donors included around 76% of the roughly 400 genotyped donors. Every discovery cohort repertoire had been produced on one sequencing platform. An earlier analysis of several hundred of the donors applied high-throughput TCR beta sequencing to assess whether each TCR beta V gene segment acted as functional or pseudogenic. HLA typing included class I and class II loci at four-digit resolution. Typing coverage varied by locus: about 620-630 donors for A, B, C, DRB1 and DQB1; approximately 560 for DQA1; approximately 610 for DPA1; under 490 for DPB1. About 280 gigabases of sequencing data and 70 million to 95 million unique TCR sequences made up an early release that covered 640 HLA-typed donors. In the later analysis, no new phenotypic data were used to find candidate immune exposures; instead, reliance was placed on TCR beta sequences and their occurrence across donors. Using immunosequencing, the study profiled T cell repertoires from around 670 subjects and related those repertoires to cytomegalovirus serostatus. The study aimed to test whether signatures of past pathogen exposure could be identified by cataloging public T cell receptors. A later analysis re-analyzed previously published TCR beta repertoires from roughly 600 donors and added high-resolution HLA genotyping to study TCR occurrence patterns. Donor age, sex, ethnicity and CMV serostatus were collected together with the repertoire data. Among several hundred genotyped donors of the cohort, an average of around 240,000 unique TCR beta nucleotide sequences was sequenced per donor, of which approximately 18% were non-productive. The paper as a whole reports these results and caveats: Because counts were too low, seventeen rarely observed V segments, including chromosome 9 orphons, were excluded from the earlier analysis of 587 of the donors. Because HLA typing was missing for some donors at each locus, association tests included only the typed subset. In this cohort, only TCR beta chains were sequenced, and detectable features were limited by the absence of alpha or paired-chain data. A further reported finding was that TCR beta sequences accurately predicted the HLA-A and HLA-B alleles for most subjects in the first cohort. The classifier was reported to diagnose cytomegalovirus status with high specificity and sensitivity in both the original and validation cohorts. Strong co-occurrence of HLA alleles, especially DR and DQ, made assigning TCR associations to individual alleles difficult. In a later analysis, most CMV-associated TCR beta chains were found to appear HLA-restricted, with HLA associations seemingly driven largely by CMV exposure. A cluster of highly shared sequence variants was judged likely to represent a technical artifact of the sequencing pipeline. The 87-base-pair reads could not distinguish some IMGT-functional V segments, including TRBV6-2 and TRBV6-3, so those segments were excluded. Specific HLA alleles were associated with roughly 16,000 TCR beta sequences at a false discovery rate of 0.05 in a later analysis. In a later analysis, TCR association rates were found to vary across HLA loci, with the most associated TCRs seen for DRB1 alleles and the fewest for HLA-C alleles. A total of 150 to 200 TCR beta chains were listed by the study as associated with cytomegalovirus. V-gene and J-gene trimming of TCR beta chains was associated with a missense DCLRE1C variant in a later genetic analysis, and the association was replicated in an independent cohort. In vitro tests confirmed that a few of the cytomegalovirus-associated TCR beta chains recognize cytomegalovirus antigens. In a later analysis, HLA-associated TCR beta chains showed more clonal expansion and lower generation probabilities than non-associated chains that were equally common. Sequencing depth was assumed to be roughly uniform across donors in the presence/absence analyses, though that assumption may not hold. According to the authors, the approach could potentially be generalized to other disease states and immunological phenotypes. Linkage disequilibrium might explain the correlated functional status among segregating V segments, but an unknown experimental factor could not be ruled out. Most TCR sequences were seen in very few donors, while some public TCRs were found in many individuals. A later analysis reported that several top co-occurrence clusters appeared linked to parvovirus B19, influenza, CMV and Epstein-Barr virus. In a later genetic analysis, fewer N-insertions in productive TCRs were reported among donors in an Asian-associated ancestry cluster than the roughly 640-donor mean. Immune exposure information for the cohort was limited to CMV serostatus. Broadly in line with IMGT annotations, most TCR beta V segments showed up in productive rearrangements about 87% or about 30% of the time in an earlier analysis of around 550 of the donors.

The library was built by means of the immunoSEQ multiplex PCR assay. For the multiplex PCR, a mixture combining 60 forward primers for TCR Vbeta segments and 13 reverse primers for TCR Jbeta segments was used. The CDR3 region of rearranged TCR beta genes was amplified from genomic DNA by a multiplex PCR assay. On the Illumina HiSeq System, the amplified TCR beta libraries were sequenced as 87-base-pair reads. On the authors' methods: A later analysis counted some 80 million unique TCR beta chains across the 550 to 800 repertoires, and about 10 million of these chains were shared by at least two donors. To remove PCR and sequencing errors, raw reads were error-corrected and collapsed into unique sequences using a nearest-neighbor algorithm that merged closely related sequences. V, D and J gene segments were assigned by aligning CDR3 sequences to IMGT reference sequences. Each retained sequence needed at least a six-nucleotide match to both a V gene segment and a J gene segment. Rearrangements were classified as productive when the CDR3 lacked stop codons and remained in frame with V and J, and all other rearrangements were classified as non-productive. Following IMGT convention, CDR3 was defined as the stretch from the second conserved V-encoded cysteine to the conserved J-encoded phenylalanine. In an earlier analysis of around 600 of the donors, sequences lacking an unambiguous match to a single V gene segment were excluded. An earlier analysis of around 600 of the donors classified V segments as functional when productive rearrangements were above 56.7% and as segregating when the standard deviation between donors was above 5%. A statistical classification framework was built to diagnose cytomegalovirus status from the catalog of TCR beta chain sequences. In a later analysis, TCR nucleotide sequences were compared against IMGT/GENE-DB human TR gene sequences so that V and J genes could be assigned. A later analysis assigned CDR3 sequences and most-parsimonious VDJ recombination scenarios with the TCRdist pipeline. In a later analysis, each TCR beta chain was defined by its CDR3 amino acid sequence together with its V-gene family, and reads lacking a unique V-gene family were excluded. To address suspected cross-contamination and a sequencing artifact, a later analysis removed over 500 highly shared, low-generation-probability nucleotide sequences. In a later analysis, a clonal expansion index for each public chain was calculated from normalized within-repertoire ranks of inferred template counts. A later analysis computed generation probabilities with a VDJ recombination model fitted to out-of-frame rearrangements, and checked the results against IGoR. In a later analysis, hypergeometric tests were used to score TCR-TCR, TCR-HLA and TCR-CMV co-occurrence, with a repertoire-size bias correction applied to TCR pairs. A later analysis estimated false discovery rates by permuting HLA or CMV assignments 20 times. In a later analysis, co-occurring TCRs were grouped using DBSCAN, and TCRdist sequence similarity was added for clustering within HLA-allele-positive subsets. Repertoires with fewer than 30,000 or more than 120,000 public chains were left out of co-occurrence clustering, as were about 5 repertoires with anomalous nucleotide sharing. The immuneACCESS repertoire file appears here via TCRdb, limited to in-frame rearrangements. These files lack a portion of the clones; in checked studies, under half of the deficit traces to unresolved V genes, and the cause of the others is not known. Clonal size and the V and J genes are those of that table, whereas D and trimming came from the DNA. The sample data list fewer than 150,000 clones, and 60% to 85% of these were observed just once. Clones ranked in the top ten supply almost 5% of the sample.

The germline V gene encodes CDR1 SGDLS and CDR2 YYNGEE. The CDR3 starts with the cysteine, ends with the phenylalanine, and has 17 residues. Only the CDR3 portion is preserved as DNA: 51 bases, with reading frame beginning at the first base. Unmatched junction bases come to 13, with V trimmed by 0 bases and J by 5 bases. Sequenced input: PBMCs. The sequence links TRBV9 to TRBJ1-1, with 7 central nucleotides matching TRBD1. This clonotype was obtained from a man aged 50 to 60 in good health and CMV-seropositive. The CDR3 reads CASSVATRWQGETEAFF. The bases read TGTGCCAGCAGCGTAGCTACGCGATGGCAGGGGGAGACTGAAGCTTTCTTT.